The clone carrying this T cell receptor beta chain came up once. Its antigen is as yet unknown. 13 Jbeta primers and 60 Vbeta primers were used for the PCR. Original handling: Tens of millions of unique TCR beta chains, 9 million to 11 million shared, were counted in a later analysis. The assay was immunoSEQ multiplex PCR, and TCRdb's table has in-frame clones only and misses some. V and J calls and clone size are copied from that table; D and trimming were computed from the DNA. This sample has 95,000 to 150,000 clones; around three fifths occur once, and the top ten carry under 9.5%. The data were obtained in a study of cytomegalovirus exposure and HLA in healthy donors. Study results and limitations: Most TCR sequences proved rare, with some public TCRs found in many donors. A further, later analysis showed that HLA-associated TCR beta chains (compared with equally common others) were more clonally expanded.

Germline loops: CDR1 LNHDA, CDR2 SQIVND (reference sequence). V was cut by 1 base and J by 10 bases, with 17 bases left in between. The CDR3 spans 15 residues. This TCR was sampled from a middle-aged woman in good health and CMV-seropositive. The chain recombines TRBV19 with TRBJ2-1; weak D call: TRBD2 (5 bases). Sequences were obtained from PBMCs. This CDR3 is CASSIAPRSGYEQFF. CDR3 coding DNA: TGTGCCAGTAGTATAGCCCCAAGGTCGGGATACGAGCAGTTCTTC.